What follows are 5 T cell receptor beta chains derived from one specimen sequenced in a study of shared clonotypes between healthy human individuals. Method: immunoSEQ multiplex PCR; TCRdb's copy keeps in-frame clones and lacks some. Of about 2 million clones listed, about 95% are singletons. CD8 cells classed as naive were CD45RO-negative and positively selected for CCR7, excluding terminally differentiated effector memory CD45RA+ cells. Input material: naive CD8+ T cells sorted from blood. These receptors originate from a man between 18 and 35 years old in good health.

The chain's CDR3 is CASSLGQGIYEQYF. DNA of the CDR3: TGTGCCAGCAGCTTAGGCCAGGGGATCTACGAGCAGTACTTC. V is TRBV13 and J is TRBJ2-7, with a possible D match to TRBD1 (6 bases). Trimming pared 0 bases from V and 3 bases from J, leaving 9 bases between. The germline V gene encodes CDR1 PRHDT and CDR2 FYEKMQ (reference sequence). The CDR3 is 14 residues long.

The chain links TRBV5-6 to TRBJ2-2; possibly TRBD2 for D (5 bases). The germline V and J ends were trimmed by 0 bases and 7 bases, with 16 bases remaining between them. From germline, CDR1 is SGHDT and CDR2 YYEEEE. This CDR3 contains 16 residues. CDR3 sequence reads: CASSLADRGVVGELFF. For the CDR3, the DNA is TGTGCCAGCAGCTTGGCCGACCGGGGAGTGGTCGGGGAGCTGTTTTTT.

The chain is built from TRBV6-5 and TRBJ1-2, with a tentative D call TRBD1 (5 bases). The germline CDR1 and CDR2 sequences are MNHEY and SVGAGI. The CDR3 totals 16 residues. V gave up 2 bases and J gave up 0 bases, with 13 bases separating them. The CDR3 DNA sequence: TGTGCCAGCAGTTACGGGGCTCTATTCCCTAACTATGGCTACACCTTC. Translation: CASSYGALFPNYGYTF.

As for this clone: The identical CDR3 is also encoded by other nucleotide sequences in the sample. This chain links TRBV13 with TRBJ1-1, with D possibly being TRBD1 (6 bases). V gave up 4 bases and J gave up 1 base, with 10 bases separating them. CDR1 PRHDT and CDR2 FYEKMQ come from the germline V gene (reference sequence). The CDR3 is made up of 14 amino acids. CDR3 region: CASSSGTSNTEAFF. The CDR3 region has the DNA TGTGCCAGCAGCTCAGGGACATCGAACACTGAAGCTTTCTTT.

V usage is TRBV5-1 and J usage is TRBJ2-5; D unresolved. V lost 0 bases and J lost 4, with 13 bases in between. The germline gives CDR1 SGHRS, CDR2 YFSETQ. The CDR3 sequence is 15 residues long. The CDR3 DNA sequence: TGCGCCAGCAGCTTGGAGTATACGGTTTCAGAGACCCAGTACTTC. As protein: CASSLEYTVSETQYF.